The 19 T cell receptor beta chains below come from one sample, sequenced in a study of T-cell memory formation after mild COVID-19. TCRdb ran MiXCR on the 5' RACE reads and lists one entry per CDR3 protein. The table lists around 390,000 distinct CDR3 sequences, approximately 15% of them singletons. The sample was PBMCs or a T cell subset sorted from them (not recorded which). The source of these receptors is a man aged 18 to 29 who had mild COVID-19 (a few samples of this study predate the infection). Cell type and time point are not known.

This clonotype was seen more than once but under ten times. The chain combines TRBV12-3 or TRBV12-4 with TRBJ1-5; D might be TRBD1 (5 bases). The V end lost 5 bases, the J end lost 5 bases, and 10 bases lay between the germline ends. The CDR3 loop spans 13 amino acids. In DNA form, the CDR3 reads TGTGCCAGCAGTGCCCTGACAGATCAGCCCCAGCATTTT. Its translation is CASSALTDQPQHF.

The gene calls are TRBV5-4 and TRBJ1-6; possible D gene TRBD1, 5 bases. The CDR3 length is 14 residues. Deletions cut 2 bases from V and 5 bases from J, with 8 bases between. The germline V gene has CDR1 SGHNT and CDR2 YYREEE (reference sequence). The CDR3 region is CASSLGQNNSPLHF. The CDR3 DNA is TGTGCCAGCAGCTTAGGACAAAATAATTCACCCCTCCACTTT.

This clonotype was seen a handful of times. The J gene is TRBJ2-7, the V gene TRBV5-1, with 8 bases identical to TRBD1. Germline loops: CDR1 SGHRS, CDR2 YFSETQ. This CDR3 spans 14 amino acids. V was clipped by 5 bases and J by 2 bases; unmatched bases: 6. The DNA for the CDR3 is TGCGCCAGCAGTCAGGACAGGGCTACCTACGAGCAGTACGTC. Amino acids: CASSQDRATYEQYV.

This clonotype occurred a few times. The CDR3 is CASSRGGDRSSEQFF. In DNA, the CDR3 is TGTGCCAGCAGCCGAGGGGGGGACCGCTCCAGTGAGCAGTTCTTC. This sequence joins TRBV5-4 and TRBJ2-1; D may be TRBD2 (7 bases). The germline V gene has CDR1 SGHNT and CDR2 YYREEE (reference sequence). V was shortened by 4 bases and J by 9 bases, with 20 bases between the two germline ends. The CDR3 is made up of 15 amino acids.

The rearrangement uses TRBV11-1 and TRBJ2-5; tentative D call: TRBD2 (6 bases). The CDR3 is 14 amino acids. The V end lost 5 bases, the J end lost 4 bases, and 14 bases lay between the germline ends. CDR1 is SGHAT, CDR2 FQDESV, per germline (reference sequence). The CDR3 DNA sequence: TGTGCCAGCAGCCAGTCGACTAGGGGAGAGACCCAGTACTTC. The encoded protein is CASSQSTRGETQYF.

CDR3 amino acids: CATSAQYSNQPQHF. The DNA for the CDR3 is TGTGCCACCAGTGCCCAATATAGCAATCAGCCCCAGCATTTT. V usage is TRBV24-1 and J usage is TRBJ1-5; D is unclear. Trimming shortened V by 5 bases and J by 0 bases, and 7 bases separated the two germline ends. Germline CDR1 is KGHDR and CDR2 is SFDVKD. The CDR3 is made up of 14 amino acids.

This clonotype was seen only a few times. V usage is TRBV20-1 and J usage is TRBJ2-5; tentatively, D is TRBD1 (7 bases). The CDR3 loop spans 14 amino acids. V lost 4 bases and J lost 5, with 17 bases in between. Germline lookup yields CDR1 DFQATT and CDR2 SNEGSKA (reference sequence). CDR3 sequence reads: CSATGDRDGETQYF. The CDR3, as DNA: TGCAGTGCTACGGGAGACAGGGACGGGGAGACCCAGTACTTC.

V usage is TRBV18 and J usage is TRBJ2-3, with 8 bases matching TRBD1. Per germline, CDR1 KGHSH and CDR2 LQKENI. V lost 2 bases to trimming and J lost 7 bases; unmatched junction nucleotides: 11. The CDR3 totals 16 residues. Here the CDR3 reads CASSPGTAGGINTQYF. In DNA, the CDR3 is TGTGCCAGCTCACCAGGAACGGCAGGGGGCATAAATACGCAGTATTTT.

Regarding this clonotype: A clone one base away is much larger, so this may be a read error. The V and J genes are TRBV6-2 or TRBV6-3 and TRBJ2-5; no reliable D call. V lost 1 base and J 5 bases, leaving 2 bases between the germline ends. CDR3 size: 11 residues. CDR1 is MNHEY, CDR2 SVGEGT, per germline. CDR3 nucleotides: TGTGCCAGCAGTTACTGGGAGACCCAGTACTTC. Protein sequence: CASSYWETQYF.

The rearrangement joins TRBV4-3 to TRBJ1-6; D gene uncertain. Deletions cut 0 bases from V and 7 bases from J, with 19 bases between. There are 18 residues in the CDR3. Germline V gives CDR1 LGHNA, CDR2 YSLEER. CDR3 region: CASSQEPPVQLQNSPLHF. CDR3 sequence (DNA): TGCGCCAGCAGCCAAGAACCCCCCGTACAGCTTCAAAATTCACCCCTCCACTTT.

This rearrangement joins TRBV28 to TRBJ2-5; D may correspond to TRBD1 or TRBD2 (5 bases each). Germline values: CDR1 MDHEN, CDR2 SYDVKM. The V end was cut by 8 bases, the J end by 12 bases, with 13 bases between. The CDR3 contains 10 residues. The CDR3 spells CASGGPEEYF. The CDR3 DNA is TGTGCCAGCGGGGGACCCGAGGAGTACTTC.

This clonotype showed up many times. The chain carries TRBV20-1 and TRBJ1-2; 9 bases align to TRBD1. J lost 5 bases, V lost 6 bases, and 4 bases had no gene match. CDR3 length: 12 residues. Germline V gives CDR1 DFQATT, CDR2 SNEGSKA (reference sequence). The CDR3, as DNA: TGCAGTGCCGAGACAGGGGGTTATGGCTACACCTTC. Translation: CSAETGGYGYTF.

The rearrangement links TRBV4-1 to TRBJ2-6; D may be TRBD2 (6 bases). Trimming removed 0 bases from V and 4 bases from J, with 10 bases in between. This CDR3 contains 16 residues. The germline CDR1 and CDR2 sequences are MGHRA and YSYEKL. The CDR3 loop reads CASSQEGGNGANVLTF. As DNA, the CDR3 is TGCGCCAGCAGCCAAGAGGGAGGTAACGGGGCCAACGTCCTGACTTTC.

The J gene is TRBJ2-1, the V gene TRBV5-1; 9 bases match TRBD2. The junction had 9 bases not matched to a gene; V was cut back by 6 bases and J by 8 bases. The CDR3 is 14 residues long. Germline V gene data show CDR1 as SGHRS and CDR2 as YFSETQ. CDR3 bases: TGCGCCAGCAATTCCGGGACTAGCATAGATGAGCAGTTCTTC. Protein product: CASNSGTSIDEQFF.

In its sample, this clonotype was seen a few times. The J gene is TRBJ2-2, the V gene TRBV7-9; 11 nucleotides align to TRBD2. This CDR3 comprises 17 residues. The V segment lost 8 bases and the J segment 6 bases; nucleotides outside the gene matches: 14. Germline assignment: CDR1 SEHNR and CDR2 FQNEAQ (reference sequence). This CDR3 is CASRPPASGGISGELFF. For the CDR3, the DNA is TGTGCCAGCCGCCCCCCGGCTAGCGGGGGGATCTCCGGGGAGCTGTTTTTT. Full variable domain (remainder filled in from reference TRBV7-9 and TRBJ2-2): DTGVSQNPRHKITKRGQNVTFRCDPISEHNRLYWYRQTLGQGPEFLTYFQNEAQLEKSRLLSDRFSAERPKGSFSTLEIQRTEQGDSAMYLCASRPPASGGISGELFFGEGSRLTVL.

This chain connects TRBV20-1 to TRBJ2-1, with TRBD1 identical over 8 bases. The germline CDR1 and CDR2 sequences are DFQATT and SNEGSKA (reference sequence). The CDR3 runs to 15 residues. V was clipped by 0 bases and J by 6 bases; unmatched bases: 7. CDR3 in amino acids: CSARDWQGAGNEQFF. Here the CDR3 DNA reads TGCAGTGCTAGAGATTGGCAGGGGGCGGGCAATGAGCAGTTCTTC.

The chain recombines TRBV19 with TRBJ2-1, with 8 bases aligning to TRBD2. Trimming took 5 bases from V and 8 from J; bases not matched to a gene: 11. CDR3 length: 15 residues. In germline, CDR1 is LNHDA, CDR2 SQIVND (reference sequence). The CDR3 region has the DNA TGTGCCAGTAGTCCCAGGCGCGGGGGGCGCTATGAGCAGTTCTTC. It yields the protein CASSPRRGGRYEQFF.

In this sample, this clonotype turned up a few times. The rearrangement uses TRBV5-6 and TRBJ2-3, with 9 positions matching TRBD2. Trimming cost V 6 bases and J 4 bases; bases outside gene matches: 12. CDR3 length equals 16 residues. Germline V gives CDR1 SGHDT, CDR2 YYEEEE. The chain's CDR3 is CASTPLLAGFADTQYF. In nucleotides, the CDR3 is TGTGCCAGCACCCCACTCCTAGCGGGGTTTGCAGATACGCAGTATTTT.

The J gene is TRBJ2-3, the V gene TRBV7-9; D is perhaps TRBD1 (6 bases). Trimming removed 5 bases from V and 0 bases from J, with 15 bases in between. Germline V gene sequence: CDR1 SEHNR, CDR2 FQNEAQ (reference sequence). This CDR3 has 16 residues. Here the CDR3 reads CASSPRDTLSTDTQYF. The CDR3 DNA reads as TGTGCCAGCAGCCCCCGGGACACTCTTAGCACAGATACGCAGTATTTT. Together with reference TRBV7-9 and TRBJ2-3, the CDR3 gives the full variable domain: DTGVSQNPRHKITKRGQNVTFRCDPISEHNRLYWYRQTLGQGPEFLTYFQNEAQLEKSRLLSDRFSAERPKGSFSTLEIQRTEQGDSAMYLCASSPRDTLSTDTQYFGPGTRLTVL.